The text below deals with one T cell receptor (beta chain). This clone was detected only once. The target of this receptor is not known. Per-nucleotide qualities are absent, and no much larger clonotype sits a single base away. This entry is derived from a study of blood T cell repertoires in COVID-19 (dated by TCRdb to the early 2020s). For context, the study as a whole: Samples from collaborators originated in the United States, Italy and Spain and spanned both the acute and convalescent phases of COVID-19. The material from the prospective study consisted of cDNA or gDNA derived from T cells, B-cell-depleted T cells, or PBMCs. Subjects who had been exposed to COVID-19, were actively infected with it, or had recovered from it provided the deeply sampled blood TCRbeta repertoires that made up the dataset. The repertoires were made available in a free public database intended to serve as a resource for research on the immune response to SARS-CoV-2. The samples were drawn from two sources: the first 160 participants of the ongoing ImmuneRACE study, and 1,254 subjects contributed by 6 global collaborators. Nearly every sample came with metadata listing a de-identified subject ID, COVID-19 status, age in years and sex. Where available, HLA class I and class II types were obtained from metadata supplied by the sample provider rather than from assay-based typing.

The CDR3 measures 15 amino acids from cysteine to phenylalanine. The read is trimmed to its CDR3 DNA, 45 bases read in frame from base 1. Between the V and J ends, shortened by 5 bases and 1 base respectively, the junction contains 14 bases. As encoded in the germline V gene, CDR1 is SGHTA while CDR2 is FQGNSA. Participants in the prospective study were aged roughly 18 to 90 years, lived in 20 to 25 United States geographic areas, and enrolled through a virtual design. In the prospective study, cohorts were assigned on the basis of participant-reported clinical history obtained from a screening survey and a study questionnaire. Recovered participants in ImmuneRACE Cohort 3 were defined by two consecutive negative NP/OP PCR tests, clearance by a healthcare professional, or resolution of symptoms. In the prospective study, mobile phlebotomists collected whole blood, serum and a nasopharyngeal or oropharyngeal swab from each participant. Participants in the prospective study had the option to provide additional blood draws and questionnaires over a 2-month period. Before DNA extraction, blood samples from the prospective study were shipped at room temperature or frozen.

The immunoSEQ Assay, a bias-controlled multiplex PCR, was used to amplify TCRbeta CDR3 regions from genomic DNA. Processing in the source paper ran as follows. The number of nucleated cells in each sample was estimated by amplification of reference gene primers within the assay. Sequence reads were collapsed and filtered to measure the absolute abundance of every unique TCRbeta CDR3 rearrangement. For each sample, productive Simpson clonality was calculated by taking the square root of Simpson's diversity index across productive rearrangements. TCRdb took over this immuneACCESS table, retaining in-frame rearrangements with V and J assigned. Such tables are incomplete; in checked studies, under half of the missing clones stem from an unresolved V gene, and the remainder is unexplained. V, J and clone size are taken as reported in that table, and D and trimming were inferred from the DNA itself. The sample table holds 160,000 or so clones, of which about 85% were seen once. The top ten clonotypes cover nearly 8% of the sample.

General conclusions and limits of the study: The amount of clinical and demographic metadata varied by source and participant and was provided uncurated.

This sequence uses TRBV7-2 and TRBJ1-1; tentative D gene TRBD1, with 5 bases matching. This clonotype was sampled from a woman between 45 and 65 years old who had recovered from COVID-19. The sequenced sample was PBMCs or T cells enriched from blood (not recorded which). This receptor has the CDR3 CASSLSYGGNTEAFF. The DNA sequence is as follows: TGTGCCAGCAGCCTGTCCTACGGGGGGAACACTGAAGCTTTCTTT.